The 9 T cell receptor beta chains below come from one sample, sequenced in a study of T-cell memory formation after mild COVID-19. TCRdb re-called the 5' RACE reads through MiXCR, storing one row per CDR3 protein. The sample holds more than 350,000 distinct CDR3 sequences; 15% to 20% are singletons and the top ten take approximately 21%. The sample was PBMCs or a T cell subset sorted from them (not recorded which). These receptors all come from a man in his late teens or twenties who had mild COVID-19 (a few samples of this study predate the infection). Cell type and time point are not known.

The chain combines TRBV7-2 with TRBJ2-5; D may be TRBD1 (6 bases). The V gene lost 5 bases and the J gene lost 7 bases, with 17 bases spanning the gap. CDR1 and CDR2 (germline): SGHTA, FQGNSA. CDR3 size: 14 residues. The CDR3 DNA is TGTGCCAGCAGCGGTTCAGGGGTCGAGGGGACCCAGTACTTC. Translating gives CASSGSGVEGTQYF.

This chain links TRBV20-1 with TRBJ2-7; D call uncertain. The CDR3 totals 14 residues. Germline V gene data show CDR1 as DFQATT and CDR2 as SNEGSKA (reference sequence). With 3 bases removed from V and 0 bases from J, the gap between germline ends came to 12 bases. Written as DNA, the CDR3 is TGCAGTGCTAGGAACGGCCAGAGCTCCTACGAGCAGTACTTC. Translation gives CSARNGQSSYEQYF.

CDR3 DNA sequence: TGTGCCAGCATTGGGGCCGGGGCAGGCGAACGCAATCAGCCCCAGCATTTT. This gives the protein CASIGAGAGERNQPQHF. The chain couples TRBV6-2 or TRBV6-3 to TRBJ1-5, with a tentative D call TRBD1 (5 bases). Looked up from germline, CDR1 is MNHEY and CDR2 is SVGEGT. This CDR3 is 17 amino acids long. The germline V and J ends were trimmed by 7 bases and 2 bases, with 21 bases remaining between them.

This clonotype occurred a few times. V usage is TRBV7-2 and J usage is TRBJ2-5, with a possible D match to TRBD2 (5 bases). V lost 1 base to trimming and J lost 0 bases, with 12 bases between them. The CDR3 is 16 amino acids. Germline CDR1 reads SGHTA; CDR2 reads FQGNSA. CDR3 protein: CASSLGSLADQETQYF. The DNA for the CDR3 is TGTGCCAGCAGCTTAGGGTCCCTAGCTGACCAAGAGACCCAGTACTTC.

This chain uses TRBV6-6 with TRBJ2-5, with TRBD2 identical over 9 bases. J gave up 1 base and V 6 bases, and 6 bases lay outside the gene matches. This CDR3 spans 15 amino acids. Per germline, CDR1 MNHNY and CDR2 SVGAGI (reference sequence). The CDR3 is CASSLRRGGQETQYF. The DNA for the CDR3 is TGTGCCAGCAGCCTTCGGCGGGGGGGCCAAGAGACCCAGTACTTC.

The chain couples TRBV5-1 to TRBJ1-3; TRBD1 might be the D (5 bases). The CDR3 length is 17 residues. Germline-derived CDR1 and CDR2 are SGHRS and YFSETQ. Trimming took off 0 bases at V and 3 bases at J, with 16 bases between the two ends. Written as DNA, the CDR3 is TGCGCCAGCAGCTTGGAATGGACAATCGGAGGTGGAAACACCATATATTTT. It yields the protein CASSLEWTIGGGNTIYF.

V gene TRBV4-3 combines with J gene TRBJ2-2; D gene unclear. V lost 3 bases to trimming and J lost 0 bases, with 8 bases between them. The CDR3 loop spans 15 amino acids. Germline CDR1 and CDR2: LGHNA and YSLEER. The DNA of the CDR3 is TGCGCCAGCAGCCAGGGTCTTCCGAACACCGGGGAGCTGTTTTTT. Protein: CASSQGLPNTGELFF.

This clonotype was detected a few times. This sequence joins TRBV5-4 and TRBJ2-3; TRBD2 matches at 11 bases. The CDR3 is 15 amino acids. V lost 4 bases to trimming and J lost 2 bases; unmatched junction nucleotides: 3. CDR1 SGHNT and CDR2 YYREEE come from the germline V gene (reference sequence). The CDR3 coding sequence is TGTGCCAGCAGCGAGGGACTAGCGGACACAGATACGCAGTATTTT. Its protein is CASSEGLADTDTQYF. The full variable domain, its missing parts supplied by reference TRBV5-4 and TRBJ2-3, is ETGVTQSPTHLIKTRGQQVTLRCSSQSGHNTVSWYQQALGQGPQFIFQYYREEENGRGNFPPRFSGLQFPNYSSELNVNALELDDSALYLCASSEGLADTDTQYFGPGTRLTVL.

This chain links TRBV4-3 with TRBJ1-2; a weak D match, TRBD1 (5 bases). Deletions cut 0 bases from V and 4 bases from J, with 12 bases between. CDR1 and CDR2 from the germline V gene are LGHNA and YSLEER. The CDR3 is 15 amino acids. The CDR3 DNA reads as TGCGCCAGCAGCCAAGAAGCAGGGAGAACCTATGGCTACACCTTC. This encodes CASSQEAGRTYGYTF.